The entry below gives a single TCR beta chain sequence along with its context. Its antigen is as yet unknown. This entry belongs to a study of identifying expanded T cells in peripheral blood. Healthy donors had no documented immune events, such as infections, while sampled. Only in-frame clones appear in the TCRdb table, and some are missing; sequencing was by immunoSEQ multiplex PCR. Among about 91,000 clones listed, 88% were seen once. The CDR3 loop spans 14 amino acids. CDR1 and CDR2 (germline): GTSNPN, SVGIG (reference sequence). Trimming removed 4 bases from V and 3 bases from J, with 14 bases in between. Study findings and constraints: Clone count variance between roughly 2-week samples rose with total template count. About 1.2 clones differed between technical replicates, versus about 15 and 19 over time.

The sequence was obtained from a person between 18 and 70 years old in good health. Sequencing input: blood. The gene calls are TRBV30 and TRBJ2-3; D gene uncertain. Written as DNA, the CDR3 is TGTGCCTGGAACGCGGAGTCTGTTACAGATACGCAGTATTTT. It specifies CAWNAESVTDTQYF.